This T cell receptor (beta chain) was sequenced for a study of post-analysis software for immune sequencing data. About the research overall: Several disease courses (relapsing-remitting, secondary progressive and progressive-relapsing) of multiple sclerosis were included.

The TCR beta cDNA libraries contained unique molecular identifiers. Input amounts of 1 to 10 million T cells were used. These gave around 500,000 cDNA molecules, so each molecule approximated one T cell. TCRdb re-analysed the PCR reads in MiXCR, keeping a single row per CDR3 protein. There are 700,000 to 900,000 distinct CDR3 sequences in the sample; 46% occur only once, and roughly 4.5% lies in the top ten. Broader study findings: Diversity measured as normalized Chao1 was significantly lower in multiple sclerosis patients than in controls. Samples sharing a preparation batch grouped tightly together when assessed by F measure.

Of note for this clonotype: The antigen remains undetermined.

Sequencing was carried out using blood. The receptor comes from a girl aged 5 to 17 with multiple sclerosis.

The CDR3 DNA is TGTGCCAGCAGTTATGGAGGGAAGGGAACAGATACGCAGTATTTT. Translating it yields CASSYGGKGTDTQYF. The chain combines TRBV6-5 with TRBJ2-3; D may be TRBD2 (6 bases). This CDR3 has 15 residues. CDR1 and CDR2 from the germline V gene are MNHEY and SVGAGI. The germline V and J ends were trimmed by 3 bases and 3 bases, with 13 bases remaining between them.